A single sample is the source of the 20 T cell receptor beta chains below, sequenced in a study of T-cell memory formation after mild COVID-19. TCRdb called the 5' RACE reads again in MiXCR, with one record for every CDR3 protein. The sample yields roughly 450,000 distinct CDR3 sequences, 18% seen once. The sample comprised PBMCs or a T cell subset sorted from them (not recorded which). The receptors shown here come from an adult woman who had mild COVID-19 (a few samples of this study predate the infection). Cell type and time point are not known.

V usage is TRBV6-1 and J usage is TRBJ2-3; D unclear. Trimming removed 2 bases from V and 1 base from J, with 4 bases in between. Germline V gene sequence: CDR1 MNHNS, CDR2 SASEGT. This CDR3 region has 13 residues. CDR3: CASSELGTDTQYF. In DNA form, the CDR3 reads TGTGCCAGCAGTGAACTGGGCACAGATACGCAGTATTTT.

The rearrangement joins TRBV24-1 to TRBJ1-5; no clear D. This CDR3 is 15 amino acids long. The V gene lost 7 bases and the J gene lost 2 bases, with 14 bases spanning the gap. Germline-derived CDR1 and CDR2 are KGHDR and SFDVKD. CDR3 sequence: CATSPGSLGNQPQHF. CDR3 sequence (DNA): TGTGCCACCAGCCCCGGGAGTTTGGGCAATCAGCCCCAGCATTTT.

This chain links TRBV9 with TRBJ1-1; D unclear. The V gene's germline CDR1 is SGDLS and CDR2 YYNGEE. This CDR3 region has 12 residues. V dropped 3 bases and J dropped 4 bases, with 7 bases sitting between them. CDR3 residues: CASSGEPTEAFF. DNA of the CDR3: TGTGCCAGCAGCGGAGAACCCACTGAAGCTTTCTTT.

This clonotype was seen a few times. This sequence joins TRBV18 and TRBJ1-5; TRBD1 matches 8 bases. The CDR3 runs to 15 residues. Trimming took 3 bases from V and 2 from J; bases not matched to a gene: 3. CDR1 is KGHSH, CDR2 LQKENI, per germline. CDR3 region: CASSPEGQGNQPQHF. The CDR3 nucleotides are TGTGCCAGCTCACCGGAGGGACAGGGCAATCAGCCCCAGCATTTT.

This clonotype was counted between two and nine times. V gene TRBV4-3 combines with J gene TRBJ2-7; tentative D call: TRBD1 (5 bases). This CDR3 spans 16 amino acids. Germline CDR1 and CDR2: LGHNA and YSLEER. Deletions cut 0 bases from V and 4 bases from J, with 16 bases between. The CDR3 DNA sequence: TGCGCCAGCAGCCAAGATTGGACAAGGGAAGGATACGAGCAGTACTTC. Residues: CASSQDWTREGYEQYF.

The CDR3 DNA is TGTGCCAGCAGCTCTGGGGAGGTGAGCACAGATACGCAGTATTTT. Translating gives CASSSGEVSTDTQYF. The V and J genes are TRBV5-5 and TRBJ2-3; weak D call: TRBD2 (6 bases). Germline loops: CDR1 SGHKS, CDR2 YYEKEE (reference sequence). Trimming removed 3 bases from V and 0 bases from J, with 11 bases in between. The CDR3 runs to 15 residues.

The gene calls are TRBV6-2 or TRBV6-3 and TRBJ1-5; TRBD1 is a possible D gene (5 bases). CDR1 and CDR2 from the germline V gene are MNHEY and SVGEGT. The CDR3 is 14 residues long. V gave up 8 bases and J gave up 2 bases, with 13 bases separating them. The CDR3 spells CASVSGSRNQPQHF. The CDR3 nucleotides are TGTGCCAGCGTATCAGGGTCCCGCAATCAGCCCCAGCATTTT.

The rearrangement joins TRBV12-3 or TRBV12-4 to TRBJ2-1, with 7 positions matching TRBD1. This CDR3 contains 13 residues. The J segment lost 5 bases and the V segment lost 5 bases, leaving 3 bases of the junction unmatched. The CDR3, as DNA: TGTGCCAGCAGTGGGACAGCAAACAATGAGCAGTTCTTC. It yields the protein CASSGTANNEQFF.

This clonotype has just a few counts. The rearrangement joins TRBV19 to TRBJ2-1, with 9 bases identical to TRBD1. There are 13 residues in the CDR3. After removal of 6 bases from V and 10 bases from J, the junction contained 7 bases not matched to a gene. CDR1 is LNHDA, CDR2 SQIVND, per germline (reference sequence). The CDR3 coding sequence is TGTGCCAGTAGCCCCCGACAGGGGGGAGAGCAGTTCTTC. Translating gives CASSPRQGGEQFF.

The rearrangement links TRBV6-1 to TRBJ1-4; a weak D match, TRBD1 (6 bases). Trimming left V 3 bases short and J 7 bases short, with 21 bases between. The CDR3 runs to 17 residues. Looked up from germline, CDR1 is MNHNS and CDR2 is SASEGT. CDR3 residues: CASSDGPGTRSLEKLFF. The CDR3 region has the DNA TGTGCCAGCAGTGACGGTCCCGGGACAAGATCCCTTGAAAAACTGTTTTTT.

The CDR3 spells CASSTQGWETQYF. DNA for the CDR3: TGTGCCAGTAGTACACAGGGATGGGAGACCCAGTACTTC. The chain couples TRBV19 to TRBJ2-5; tentatively, D is TRBD1 (6 bases). Per germline, CDR1 LNHDA and CDR2 SQIVND (reference sequence). CDR3 length: 13 residues. Trimming took off 4 bases at V and 5 bases at J, with 11 bases between the two ends.

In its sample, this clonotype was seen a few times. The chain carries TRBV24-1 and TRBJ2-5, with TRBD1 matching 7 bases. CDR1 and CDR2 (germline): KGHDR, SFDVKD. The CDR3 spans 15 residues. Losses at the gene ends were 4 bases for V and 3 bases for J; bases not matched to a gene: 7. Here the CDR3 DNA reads TGTGCCACCAGTGACGCAGGACAGGTGGAAGAGACCCAGTACTTC. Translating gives CATSDAGQVEETQYF.

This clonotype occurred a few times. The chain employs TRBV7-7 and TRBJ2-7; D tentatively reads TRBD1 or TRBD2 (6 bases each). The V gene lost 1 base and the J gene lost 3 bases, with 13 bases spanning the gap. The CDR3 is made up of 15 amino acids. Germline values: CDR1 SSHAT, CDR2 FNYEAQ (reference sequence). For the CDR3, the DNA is TGTGCCAGCAGCTTAGTGGAGGGGGGCGACTACGAGCAGTACTTC. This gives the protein CASSLVEGGDYEQYF.

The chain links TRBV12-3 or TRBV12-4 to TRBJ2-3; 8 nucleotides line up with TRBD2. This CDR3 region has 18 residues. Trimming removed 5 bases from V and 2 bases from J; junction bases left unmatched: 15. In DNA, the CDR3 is TGTGCCAGCAGTCCACAATTTCTTCGGGGGGGTCTCACAGATACGCAGTATTTT. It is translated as CASSPQFLRGGLTDTQYF.

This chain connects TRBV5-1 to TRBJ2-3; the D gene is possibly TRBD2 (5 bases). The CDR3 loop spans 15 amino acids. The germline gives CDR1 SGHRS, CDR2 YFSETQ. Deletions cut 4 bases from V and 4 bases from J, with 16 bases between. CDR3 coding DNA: TGCGCCAGCAGCCCCGTCGGGGTCGGGGCAGATACGCAGTATTTT. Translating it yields CASSPVGVGADTQYF.

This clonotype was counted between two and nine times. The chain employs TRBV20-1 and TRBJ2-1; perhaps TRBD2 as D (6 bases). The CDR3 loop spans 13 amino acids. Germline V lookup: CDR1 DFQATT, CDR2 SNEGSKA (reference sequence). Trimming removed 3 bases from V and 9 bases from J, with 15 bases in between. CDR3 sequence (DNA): TGCAGTGCTAGCCCCCCAGGGAGGCGTGAGCAGTTCTTC. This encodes CSASPPGRREQFF.

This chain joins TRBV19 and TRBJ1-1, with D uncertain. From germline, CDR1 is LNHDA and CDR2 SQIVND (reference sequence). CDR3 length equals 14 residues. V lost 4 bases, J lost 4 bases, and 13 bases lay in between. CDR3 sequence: CASSTGGLGTEAFF. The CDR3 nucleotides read TGTGCCAGTAGTACCGGAGGCTTGGGCACTGAAGCTTTCTTT.

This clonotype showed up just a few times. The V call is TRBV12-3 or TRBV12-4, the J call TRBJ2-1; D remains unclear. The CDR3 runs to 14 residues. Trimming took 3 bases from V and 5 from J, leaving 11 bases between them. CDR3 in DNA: TGTGCCAGCAGTTTCTTAGGAAAGAACAATGAGCAGTTCTTC. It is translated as CASSFLGKNNEQFF.

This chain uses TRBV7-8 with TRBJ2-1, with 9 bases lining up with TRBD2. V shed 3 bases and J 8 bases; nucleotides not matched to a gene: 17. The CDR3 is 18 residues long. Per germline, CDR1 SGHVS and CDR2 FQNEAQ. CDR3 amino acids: CASSFPRPPGTSHDEQFF. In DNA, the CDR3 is TGTGCCAGCAGCTTCCCCCGTCCTCCCGGGACTAGCCACGATGAGCAGTTCTTC.

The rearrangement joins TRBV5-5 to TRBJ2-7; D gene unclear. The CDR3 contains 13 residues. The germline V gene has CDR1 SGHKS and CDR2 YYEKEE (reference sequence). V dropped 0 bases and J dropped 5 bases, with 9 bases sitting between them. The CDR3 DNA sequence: TGTGCCAGCAGCTTGGACAAATCGAACGAGCAGTACTTC. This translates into CASSLDKSNEQYF.